These T cell receptor beta chains were read from a single sample in a study of T cell repertoires and leukemia-associated antigens. TCRdb itself ran the 5' RACE reads through MiXCR, one entry per CDR3 protein. The top ten clones hold about 10% of a sample with roughly 13,000 distinct CDR3 sequences, roughly 40% of them seen once. Their cognate antigens are unknown. Material for sequencing was CD3+ T cells sorted from blood and cultured. These receptors were obtained from a female donor in good health. Both conserved end residues are part of each CDR3. D genes are given only for firm matches. Not all rows give a size; the values are once, few, many and, for expanded clones, a class.

CDR3nt: TGCGCCAGCAGCTTGGGTCTAGCGGGGTCCTACGAGCAGTACTTC
CDR3aa: CASSLGLAGSYEQYF
d_gene: TRBD2
v_gene: TRBV5-1
j_gene: TRBJ2-7
abundance: NA

CDR3nt: TGTGCCAGCGGTTTGGGGCGGAACTCCTACAATGAGCAGTTCTTC
CDR3aa: CASGLGRNSYNEQFF
d_gene: NA
v_gene: TRBV27
j_gene: TRBJ2-1
abundance: NA

CDR3nt: TGTGCCTGGAGTCCGGGATCTACCTACAATGAGCAGTTCTTC
CDR3aa: CAWSPGSTYNEQFF
d_gene: NA
v_gene: TRBV30
j_gene: TRBJ2-1
abundance: many

CDR3nt: TGCAGTGCCAGGATTGCCGGGACTAGCGAGGGTGCCGGGGAGCTGTTTTTT
CDR3aa: CSARIAGTSEGAGELFF
d_gene: TRBD2
v_gene: TRBV20-1
j_gene: TRBJ2-2
abundance: many

CDR3nt: TGCGCCAGCAGCTCCCGGCAGGACAGGGGAGTCCACGAGCAGTACTTC
CDR3aa: CASSSRQDRGVHEQYF
d_gene: TRBD1
v_gene: TRBV5-1
j_gene: TRBJ2-7
abundance: many

CDR3nt: TGTGCCAGCAGCTCCCGCGGAAGCGGGATAACAGATACGCAGTATTTT
CDR3aa: CASSSRGSGITDTQYF
d_gene: TRBD2
v_gene: TRBV7-9
j_gene: TRBJ2-3
abundance: many

CDR3nt: TGTGCCAGCAGTGACGGGGTGGGCTCCTACAATGAGCAGTTCTTC
CDR3aa: CASSDGVGSYNEQFF
d_gene: NA
v_gene: TRBV6-4
j_gene: TRBJ2-1
abundance: many

CDR3nt: TGTGCCAGCAGCCCACCTGTCCGCGAGCATGAGCAGTTCTTC
CDR3aa: CASSPPVREHEQFF
d_gene: NA
v_gene: TRBV7-8
j_gene: TRBJ2-1
abundance: many

CDR3nt: TGTGCCACTACGGACAGGGTGAACACTGAAGCTTTCTTT
CDR3aa: CATTDRVNTEAFF
d_gene: TRBD1
v_gene: TRBV12-3/TRBV12-4
j_gene: TRBJ1-1
abundance: NA

CDR3nt: TGCGCCAGCAGCCAAGGAATCCAAGGGGGGGCCAACGTCCTGACTTTC
CDR3aa: CASSQGIQGGANVLTF
d_gene: NA
v_gene: TRBV4-3
j_gene: TRBJ2-6
abundance: medium-sized

CDR3nt: TGTGCCATCAGTGACCCGGGAGGCGCCGCCTACGAGCAGTACTTC
CDR3aa: CAISDPGGAAYEQYF
d_gene: TRBD2
v_gene: TRBV10-3
j_gene: TRBJ2-7
abundance: many

CDR3nt: TGCAGCGTTAATAGCGGCAACAATGAGCAGTTCTTC
CDR3aa: CSVNSGNNEQFF
d_gene: NA
v_gene: TRBV29-1
j_gene: TRBJ2-1
abundance: few

CDR3nt: TGTGCCAGCGAAAATGGGTGCAATCAGCCCCAGCATTTT
CDR3aa: CASENGCNQPQHF
d_gene: NA
v_gene: TRBV6-5
j_gene: TRBJ1-5
abundance: NA

CDR3nt: TGCAGCGTTGAAGATACGGGGACAGAAGAGACCCAGTACTTC
CDR3aa: CSVEDTGTEETQYF
d_gene: TRBD1
v_gene: TRBV29-1
j_gene: TRBJ2-5
abundance: medium-sized

CDR3nt: TGTGCCAGCAAGGACAGGCTGGGGATTTACAATGAGCAGTTCTTC
CDR3aa: CASKDRLGIYNEQFF
d_gene: TRBD1
v_gene: TRBV12-3/TRBV12-4
j_gene: TRBJ2-1
abundance: NA

CDR3nt: TGTGCCAGCAGAGAGGGTAATTCACCCCTCCACTTT
CDR3aa: CASREGNSPLHF
d_gene: NA
v_gene: TRBV7-9
j_gene: TRBJ1-6
abundance: medium-sized

CDR3nt: TGTGCCGGCAGCTTAGCGTCAGCCGGCAGGGCTAGCTTGAACTACGAGCAGTACTTC
CDR3aa: CAGSLASAGRASLNYEQYF
d_gene: NA
v_gene: TRBV7-9
j_gene: TRBJ2-7
abundance: many

CDR3nt: TGTGCCGGCAGCTTAGTGGGTGTGGGCGGGAGTGGGAGCTTAGACAAAAACATTCAGTACTTC
CDR3aa: CAGSLVGVGGSGSLDKNIQYF
d_gene: TRBD2
v_gene: TRBV7-2
j_gene: TRBJ2-4
abundance: many

CDR3nt: TGTGCCACCAGCAACACACCGGGCAAATCTCTCAATGAGCAGTTCTTC
CDR3aa: CATSNTPGKSLNEQFF
d_gene: NA
v_gene: TRBV15
j_gene: TRBJ2-1
abundance: medium-sized

CDR3nt: TGCAGTGCTGTACAGGGGGCGGTAGATACGCAGTACTTT
CDR3aa: CSAVQGAVDTQYF
d_gene: TRBD1
v_gene: TRBV20-1
j_gene: TRBJ2-3
abundance: NA

CDR3nt: TGCAGCGCCGGCTACCCAGGACAGTCATACGAGCAGGACTTC
CDR3aa: CSAGYPGQSYEQDF
d_gene: NA
v_gene: TRBV29-1
j_gene: TRBJ2-7
abundance: NA

CDR3nt: TGTGCCAGCTCACCTAGGGCGGAGGGTGAGCAGTTCTTC
CDR3aa: CASSPRAEGEQFF
d_gene: NA
v_gene: TRBV18
j_gene: TRBJ2-1
abundance: many

CDR3nt: TGTGCCGGCAGCGGACAGACTCACACAGATACGCAGTATTTT
CDR3aa: CAGSGQTHTDTQYF
d_gene: NA
v_gene: TRBV6-2/TRBV6-3
j_gene: TRBJ2-3
abundance: few

CDR3nt: TGTGCCAGCGAGCAGGGCGAGGAGACCCAGTACTTC
CDR3aa: CASEQGEETQYF
d_gene: NA
v_gene: TRBV6-1
j_gene: TRBJ2-5
abundance: NA

CDR3nt: TGCAGTGCTAGGAGAGTAGCGGGAGGGGACACCGGGGAGCTGTTTTTT
CDR3aa: CSARRVAGGDTGELFF
d_gene: TRBD2
v_gene: TRBV20-1
j_gene: TRBJ2-2
abundance: once

CDR3nt: TGTGCCAGCGGACTCAGACTAGCGGGAGTGAGGGGACAAGAGGCCCAGTACTTC
CDR3aa: CASGLRLAGVRGQEAQYF
d_gene: TRBD2
v_gene: TRBV5-6
j_gene: TRBJ2-5
abundance: NA

CDR3nt: TGTGCCAGCAGCCCACGCTCGGGTTCTTTCAATGAGCAGTTCTTC
CDR3aa: CASSPRSGSFNEQFF
d_gene: NA
v_gene: TRBV7-3
j_gene: TRBJ2-1
abundance: medium-sized

CDR3nt: TGTGCCACCAGCAGAGATCAGGCCAGGGTCAATCAGCCCCAGCATTTT
CDR3aa: CATSRDQARVNQPQHF
d_gene: NA
v_gene: TRBV15
j_gene: TRBJ1-5
abundance: medium-sized

CDR3nt: TGCAGTGTTTTTGCGGGAGTTATCCAAGAGACCCAGTACTTC
CDR3aa: CSVFAGVIQETQYF
d_gene: TRBD2
v_gene: TRBV20-1
j_gene: TRBJ2-5
abundance: medium-sized

CDR3nt: TGTGCCAGCAGTTTAGCTACTAGCGGCGCCTACGAGCAGTACTTC
CDR3aa: CASSLATSGAYEQYF
d_gene: TRBD2
v_gene: TRBV12-3/TRBV12-4
j_gene: TRBJ2-7
abundance: medium-sized

CDR3nt: TGTGCCAGCAGCAAAAAATCTGGGACAGGTCCTTGGGGTGAGCAGTTCTTC
CDR3aa: CASSKKSGTGPWGEQFF
d_gene: NA
v_gene: TRBV21-1
j_gene: TRBJ2-1
abundance: NA

CDR3nt: TGTGCCAGCAGCTTGTGGGGGGCGGAGACCCAGTACTTC
CDR3aa: CASSLWGAETQYF
d_gene: NA
v_gene: TRBV5-6
j_gene: TRBJ2-5
abundance: few

CDR3nt: TGTGCCAGCAGTTACGGAGACGGAGCGCCCGATACGCAGTATTTT
CDR3aa: CASSYGDGAPDTQYF
d_gene: NA
v_gene: TRBV6-5
j_gene: TRBJ2-3
abundance: NA

CDR3nt: TGTGCCAGCAGCGTAGCCCCATTAGCGGGAGGGGTTGAATACGAGCAGTACTTC
CDR3aa: CASSVAPLAGGVEYEQYF
d_gene: TRBD2
v_gene: TRBV9
j_gene: TRBJ2-7
abundance: medium-sized

CDR3nt: TGTGCCAGCAGCTTAGAGGGAGGGGACTCCTACGAGCAGTACTTC
CDR3aa: CASSLEGGDSYEQYF
d_gene: TRBD2
v_gene: TRBV7-2
j_gene: TRBJ2-7
abundance: medium-sized

CDR3nt: TGTGCCGGGGGGAAAGGCGACAACACTGAAGCTTTCTTT
CDR3aa: CAGGKGDNTEAFF
d_gene: NA
v_gene: TRBV9
j_gene: TRBJ1-1
abundance: medium-sized

CDR3nt: TGTGCCACCGGGAACGCCAGGGCCACAGATACGCAGTATTTT
CDR3aa: CATGNARATDTQYF
d_gene: NA
v_gene: TRBV6-5
j_gene: TRBJ2-3
abundance: NA

CDR3nt: TGTGCCAGCAGTTTAACCGGGAGGTCTCCCTACGAGCAGTACTTC
CDR3aa: CASSLTGRSPYEQYF
d_gene: TRBD2
v_gene: TRBV12-3/TRBV12-4
j_gene: TRBJ2-7
abundance: medium-sized

CDR3nt: TGTGCCAGCAAGTTTTCGTCGGACTTTATGGGAGATACGCAGTGTTTT
CDR3aa: CASKFSSDFMGDTQCF
d_gene: NA
v_gene: TRBV12-3/TRBV12-4
j_gene: TRBJ2-3
abundance: few

CDR3nt: TGTGGCAGCAGTTTATCCGGGGGACTAGCGGGAGGTGAGCAGTTCTTC
CDR3aa: CGSSLSGGLAGGEQFF
d_gene: TRBD2
v_gene: TRBV27
j_gene: TRBJ2-1
abundance: NA

CDR3nt: TGTGCCACCAGTGACCCTGGAGGAGGGGTCATCAATGAGCAGTTCTTC
CDR3aa: CATSDPGGGVINEQFF
d_gene: NA
v_gene: TRBV24-1
j_gene: TRBJ2-1
abundance: few

CDR3nt: TGTGCCAGCCCAGGAGCCCCTGGGGAACTGTTTTTT
CDR3aa: CASPGAPGELFF
d_gene: NA
v_gene: TRBV18
j_gene: TRBJ1-4
abundance: many

CDR3nt: TGTGCCATCAGTGAGATGAGGGGAGATACGCAGTATTTT
CDR3aa: CAISEMRGDTQYF
d_gene: NA
v_gene: TRBV10-3
j_gene: TRBJ2-3
abundance: NA

CDR3nt: TGCGCCAGCAGCGGGGGGCAGGGCACCTACAGTGAGCAGTTCTTC
CDR3aa: CASSGGQGTYSEQFF
d_gene: NA
v_gene: TRBV5-1
j_gene: TRBJ2-1
abundance: NA

CDR3nt: TGTGCCAGCAGCCGACTAGCGGGGCGCTCCTACAATGAGCAGTTCTTC
CDR3aa: CASSRLAGRSYNEQFF
d_gene: TRBD2
v_gene: TRBV28
j_gene: TRBJ2-1
abundance: many